This T cell receptor beta chain was profiled in a study of blood T cell repertoires in COVID-19. For the study at large: The samples span acute and convalescent COVID-19 from the United States, Italy and Spain. PBMCs, B-cell-depleted T cells, or T cells provided the cDNA or gDNA that made up the material.

The CDR3 has 15 residues. Germline V lookup: CDR1 SGHTA, CDR2 FQGTGA. Original data processing: It was from reference gene primer amplification that nucleated cell counts were estimated. Profiled with immunoSEQ multiplex PCR; TCRdb holds only in-frame clones, not every one. V and J calls and clone size come straight from that table; D and trimming were deduced from the DNA. This table has some 25,000 clones, 89% appearing once. Comment on this clone: Mismatch with germline at one junction end may stem from a read error.

This chain uses TRBV7-3 with TRBJ2-1; 8 bases are a match to TRBD1. The sequence derives from a man in his 70s with acute or convalescent COVID-19. Sequenced sample: peripheral blood. CDR3 protein: CASSVDRGSHNEQFF. Written as DNA, the CDR3 is TGTGCCAGCAGCGTAGACAGGGGCTCCCACAATGAGCAGTTCTTC.